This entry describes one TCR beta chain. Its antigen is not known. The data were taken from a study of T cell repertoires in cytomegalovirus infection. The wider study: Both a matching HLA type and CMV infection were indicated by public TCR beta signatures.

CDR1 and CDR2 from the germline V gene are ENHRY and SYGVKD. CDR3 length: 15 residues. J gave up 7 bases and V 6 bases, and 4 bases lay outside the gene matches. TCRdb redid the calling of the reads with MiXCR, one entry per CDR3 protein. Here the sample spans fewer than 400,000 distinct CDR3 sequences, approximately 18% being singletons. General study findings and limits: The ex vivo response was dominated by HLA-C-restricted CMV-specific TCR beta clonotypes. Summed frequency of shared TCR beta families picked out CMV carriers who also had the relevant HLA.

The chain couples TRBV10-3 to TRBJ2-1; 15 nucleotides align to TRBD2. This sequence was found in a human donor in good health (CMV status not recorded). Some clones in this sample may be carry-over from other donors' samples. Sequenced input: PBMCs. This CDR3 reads CAISWTSGGGNEQFF. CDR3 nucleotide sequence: TGTGCCATCAGCTGGACTAGCGGGGGGGGTAATGAGCAGTTCTTC.